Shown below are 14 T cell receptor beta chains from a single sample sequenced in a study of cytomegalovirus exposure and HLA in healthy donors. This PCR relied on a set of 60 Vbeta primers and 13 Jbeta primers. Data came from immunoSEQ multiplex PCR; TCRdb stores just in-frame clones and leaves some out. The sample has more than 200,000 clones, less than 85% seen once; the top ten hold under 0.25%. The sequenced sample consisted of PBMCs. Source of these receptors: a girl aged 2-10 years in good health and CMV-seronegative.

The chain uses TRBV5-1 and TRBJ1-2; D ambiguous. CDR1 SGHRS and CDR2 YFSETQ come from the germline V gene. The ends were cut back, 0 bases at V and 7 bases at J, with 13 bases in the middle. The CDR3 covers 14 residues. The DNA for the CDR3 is TGCGCCAGCAGCTTGGCCGGGGTAGATGGTGGCTACACCTTC. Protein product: CASSLAGVDGGYTF.

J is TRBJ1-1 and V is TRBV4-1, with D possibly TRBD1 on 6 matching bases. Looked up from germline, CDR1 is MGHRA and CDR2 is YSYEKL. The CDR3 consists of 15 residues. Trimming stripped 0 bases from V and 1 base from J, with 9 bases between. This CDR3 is CASSQDPGQNTEAFF. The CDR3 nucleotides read TGCGCCAGCAGCCAAGATCCGGGACAGAACACTGAAGCTTTCTTT.

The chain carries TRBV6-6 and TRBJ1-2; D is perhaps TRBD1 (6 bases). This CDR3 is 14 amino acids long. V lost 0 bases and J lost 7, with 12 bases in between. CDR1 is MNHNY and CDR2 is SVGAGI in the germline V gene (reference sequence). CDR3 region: CASSYSRGGSGYTF. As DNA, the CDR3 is TGTGCCAGCAGTTACTCAAGGGGGGGGAGTGGCTACACCTTC.

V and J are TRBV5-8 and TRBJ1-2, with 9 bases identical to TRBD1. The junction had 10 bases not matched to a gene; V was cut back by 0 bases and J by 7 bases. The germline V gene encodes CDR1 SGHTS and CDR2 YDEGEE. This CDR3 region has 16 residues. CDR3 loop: CASSLAWGTGSGGYTF. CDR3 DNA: TGTGCCAGCAGCTTGGCCTGGGGGACAGGGAGTGGTGGCTACACCTTC.

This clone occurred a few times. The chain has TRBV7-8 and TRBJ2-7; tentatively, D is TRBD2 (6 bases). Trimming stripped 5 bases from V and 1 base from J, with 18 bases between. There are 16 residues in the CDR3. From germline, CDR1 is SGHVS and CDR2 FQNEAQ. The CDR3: CASSPTHTSSSYEQYF. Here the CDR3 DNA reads TGTGCCAGCAGCCCCACCCACACTAGCAGTTCCTACGAGCAGTACTTC. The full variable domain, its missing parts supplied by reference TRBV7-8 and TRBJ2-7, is GAGVSQSPRYKVAKRGQDVALRCDPISGHVSLFWYQQALGQGPEFLTYFQNEAQLDKSGLPSDRFFAERPEGSVSTLKIQRTQQEDSAVYLCASSPTHTSSSYEQYFGPGTRLTVT.

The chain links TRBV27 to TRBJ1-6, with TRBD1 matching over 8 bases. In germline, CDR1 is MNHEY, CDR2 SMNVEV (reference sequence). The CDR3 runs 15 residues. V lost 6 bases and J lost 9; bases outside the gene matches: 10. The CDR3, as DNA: TGTGCCAGCAGGAATCCCGGACAGGGAATTTCACCCCTCCACTTT. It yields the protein CASRNPGQGISPLHF.

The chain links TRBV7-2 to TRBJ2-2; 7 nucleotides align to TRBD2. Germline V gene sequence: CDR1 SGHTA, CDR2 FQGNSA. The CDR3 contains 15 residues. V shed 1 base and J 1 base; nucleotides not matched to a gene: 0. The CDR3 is CASSLGGGNTGELFF. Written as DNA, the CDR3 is TGTGCCAGCAGCTTAGGCGGGGGGAACACCGGGGAGCTGTTTTTT.

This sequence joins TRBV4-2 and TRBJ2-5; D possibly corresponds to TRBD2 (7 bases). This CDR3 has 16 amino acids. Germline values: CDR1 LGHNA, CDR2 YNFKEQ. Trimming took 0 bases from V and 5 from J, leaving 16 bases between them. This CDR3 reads CASSQDGGGKGETQYF. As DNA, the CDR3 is TGTGCCAGCAGCCAAGATGGGGGGGGCAAGGGGGAGACCCAGTACTTC.

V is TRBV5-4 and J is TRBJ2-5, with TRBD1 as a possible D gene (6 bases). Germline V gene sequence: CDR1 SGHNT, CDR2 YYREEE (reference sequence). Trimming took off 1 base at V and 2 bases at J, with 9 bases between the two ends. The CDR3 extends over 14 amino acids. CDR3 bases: TGTGCCAGCAGCTTGCGACAGGAGCAAGAGACCCAGTACTTC. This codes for CASSLRQEQETQYF.

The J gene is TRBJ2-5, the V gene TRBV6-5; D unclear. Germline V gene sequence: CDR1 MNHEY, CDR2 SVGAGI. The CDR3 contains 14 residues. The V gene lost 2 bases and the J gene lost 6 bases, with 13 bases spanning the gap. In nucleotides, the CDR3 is TGTGCCAGCAGTTACCTCGGGTCCCTTAAGACCCAGTACTTC. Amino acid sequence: CASSYLGSLKTQYF.

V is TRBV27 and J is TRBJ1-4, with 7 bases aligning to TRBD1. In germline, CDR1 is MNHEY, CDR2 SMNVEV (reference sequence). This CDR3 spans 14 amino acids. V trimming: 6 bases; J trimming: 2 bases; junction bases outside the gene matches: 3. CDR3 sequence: CASRPGQTNEKLFF. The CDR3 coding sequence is TGTGCCAGCAGGCCGGGACAGACTAATGAAAAACTGTTTTTT. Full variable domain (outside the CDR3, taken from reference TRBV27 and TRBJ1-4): EAQVTQNPRYLITVTGKKLTVTCSQNMNHEYMSWYRQDPGLGLRQIYYSMNVEVTDKGDVPEGYKVSRKEKRNFPLILESPSPNQTSLYFCASRPGQTNEKLFFGSGTQLSVL.

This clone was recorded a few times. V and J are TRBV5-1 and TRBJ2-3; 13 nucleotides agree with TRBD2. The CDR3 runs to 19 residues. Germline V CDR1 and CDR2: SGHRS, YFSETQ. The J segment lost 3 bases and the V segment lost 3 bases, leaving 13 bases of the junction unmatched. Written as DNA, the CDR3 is TGCGCCAGCAGCTATGGACTAGCGGGAGCCTATGTGTGGACAGATACGCAGTATTTT. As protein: CASSYGLAGAYVWTDTQYF.

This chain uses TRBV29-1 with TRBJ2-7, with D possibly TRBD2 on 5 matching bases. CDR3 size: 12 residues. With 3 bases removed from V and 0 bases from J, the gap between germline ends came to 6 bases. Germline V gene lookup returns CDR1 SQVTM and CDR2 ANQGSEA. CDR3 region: CSVEGSSYEQYF. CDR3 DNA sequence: TGCAGCGTTGAGGGGAGCTCCTACGAGCAGTACTTC.

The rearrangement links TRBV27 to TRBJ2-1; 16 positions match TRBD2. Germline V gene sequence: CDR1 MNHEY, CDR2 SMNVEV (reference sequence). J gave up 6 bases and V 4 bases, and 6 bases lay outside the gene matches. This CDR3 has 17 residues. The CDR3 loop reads CASSSGLAGGIGNEQFF. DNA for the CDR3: TGTGCCAGCAGTTCGGGACTAGCGGGAGGGATTGGCAATGAGCAGTTCTTC.